This TCR beta chain was retrieved from a study of T cell repertoires in ileal Crohn's disease. Study-wide background: Every patient was operated on for stricturing (about 60%) or penetrating (approximately 40%) complications.

Time point denoted: neoterminal ileum biopsy at postoperative endoscopy, about 6 months after surgery. General study findings and limits: Active smokers at surgery had more clonal expansions than non-smokers. Mucosal expansions were suggested to be mainly CD8 T cells. All patients with clonality above 26.8% had endoscopic recurrence.

The germline gives CDR1 MNHEY, CDR2 SVGAGI. The CDR3 extends over 13 amino acids. Deletions cut 0 bases from V and 5 bases from J, with 4 bases between. In regard to this clone: Its target is unknown. The sample has other DNA sequences that encode this CDR3 too.

Profiled with immunoSEQ multiplex PCR; TCRdb holds only in-frame clones, not every one. The table has 13,000 or so clones, 60% to 80% seen once. The source is an adult with Crohn's disease. What was sequenced was ileal tissue. This chain uses TRBV6-5 with TRBJ2-2; no clear D. CDR3 protein: CASSYSGTGELFF. The CDR3 DNA reads as TGTGCCAGCAGTTACTCGGGAACCGGGGAGCTGTTTTTT.